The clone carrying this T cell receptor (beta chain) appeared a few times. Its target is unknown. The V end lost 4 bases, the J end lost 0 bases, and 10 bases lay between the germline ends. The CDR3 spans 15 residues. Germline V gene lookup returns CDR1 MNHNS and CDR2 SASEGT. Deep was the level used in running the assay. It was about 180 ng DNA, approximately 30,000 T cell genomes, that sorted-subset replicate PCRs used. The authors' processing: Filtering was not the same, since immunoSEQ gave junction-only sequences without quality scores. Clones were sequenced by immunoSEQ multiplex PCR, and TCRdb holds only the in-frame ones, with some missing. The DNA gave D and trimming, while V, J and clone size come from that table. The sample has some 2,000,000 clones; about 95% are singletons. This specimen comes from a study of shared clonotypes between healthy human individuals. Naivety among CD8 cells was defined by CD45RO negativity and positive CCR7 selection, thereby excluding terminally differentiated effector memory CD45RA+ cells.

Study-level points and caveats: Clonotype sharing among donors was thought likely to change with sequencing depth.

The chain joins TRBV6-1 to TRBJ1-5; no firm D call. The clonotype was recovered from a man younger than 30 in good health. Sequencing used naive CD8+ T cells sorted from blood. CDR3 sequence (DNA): TGTGCCAGCAGTGGGTGGGGTTATAGCAATCAGCCCCAGCATTTT. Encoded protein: CASSGWGYSNQPQHF.